This T cell receptor beta chain was sequenced for a study of shared clonotypes between healthy human individuals. Looking at the study overall: Three CD4 naive, three CD4 memory, two CD8 naive and one CD8 memory plate were used per donor.

Study observations and caveats: Naive subsets tended to show greater estimated richness than memory subsets.

On this clone: Antigen unknown.

The J segment lost 3 bases and the V segment lost 5 bases, leaving 3 bases of the junction unmatched. Germline V gene data show CDR1 as SGHVS and CDR2 as FQNEAQ. The CDR3 loop spans 15 amino acids. The data were produced by immunoSEQ multiplex PCR, yet TCRdb's version contains in-frame clones alone and is incomplete. This table holds some 2,500,000 clones, approximately 94% found once. Sequenced material: naive CD4+ T cells from PBMCs. Subset noted: CD45RA+ positively selected. The chain couples TRBV7-8 to TRBJ2-1, with 11 bases lining up with TRBD2. The TCR originated in a man between 18 and 29 years old in good health. Some clones in this sample may be carry-over from other donors' samples. The CDR3 region is CASSALAGDYNEQFF. DNA of the CDR3: TGTGCCAGCAGCGCACTAGCGGGGGACTACAATGAGCAGTTCTTC.